What follows are 2 T cell receptor beta chains derived from one specimen sequenced in a study of HIV-infected patients and healthy controls. Approximately 510 ng RNA was reverse transcribed with alpha and beta constant-region primers. Separate chain-specific third strand synthesis with multiplexing indices produced the alpha and beta libraries. TCRdb fed the 5' RACE reads into MiXCR, producing one record per CDR3 protein. The repertoire has under 20,000 distinct CDR3 sequences, 10% of them found once; the top ten carry about 3%. The repertoire came from unfractionated whole blood and reflected all unsorted peripheral T cells. The sequencing sample was made of blood. These receptors all come from an adult in good health.

This clonotype was recorded many times. The CDR3 DNA follows: TGTGCCACCTCCCCAGTGGGCATCTACGAGCAGTACTTC. This translates into CATSPVGIYEQYF. This rearrangement joins TRBV6-1 to TRBJ2-7, with D hard to call. Between the trimmed V and J ends, which lost 10 bases and 3 bases, there was a span of 16 bases. This CDR3 is 13 amino acids long. Germline values: CDR1 MNHNS, CDR2 SASEGT.

This clonotype has ten or more counts. The V gene is TRBV20-1, the J gene TRBJ2-7, with TRBD2 matching over 9 bases. The CDR3 loop spans 16 amino acids. Germline lookup yields CDR1 DFQATT and CDR2 SNEGSKA (reference sequence). The V and J ends lost 0 bases and 3 bases, in that order; junction bases with no gene match: 9. CDR3 DNA: TGCAGTGCTAGAGATCCTATTAGCGGGGGACTCTACGAGCAGTACTTC. This sequence encodes CSARDPISGGLYEQYF.